Listed below are T cell receptor beta chains from one sample, sequenced in a study of CD8+ T cells in alopecia areata. Clones were sequenced by immunoSEQ multiplex PCR, and TCRdb holds only the in-frame ones, with some missing. Of over 150,000 clones listed, approximately 53% are singletons. The specimen sequenced was CD8+ T cells sorted from blood. The receptors come from a human donor in good health. CDR3s leave out the opening cysteine and the closing phenylalanine or tryptophan. Only some rows state a clone size, as once, few, many or a class for expanded clones.

size	V	J	CDR3
.	TRBV10-2	TRBJ2-1	ATAHNEQF
.	TRBV27	TRBJ2-5	ASSPGQPLETQY
.	TRBV14	TRBJ2-2	ASSPHGTREAGELF
few	TRBV29-1	TRBJ2-1	SVVGGVEQF
.	TRBV25-1	TRBJ2-1	ASFNPHGAGGEQF
.	TRBV9	TRBJ1-6	ASSVGGGSYNSPLH
.	TRBV9	TRBJ1-1	ASSVDDRAYTEAF
once	TRBV30	TRBJ1-1	AWSTGQGNTEAF
.	TRBV6-1	TRBJ1-5	ASSEWSNQPQH
.	TRBV14	TRBJ2-1	ASSPWAEYNEQF
.	TRBV27	TRBJ1-1	ASSSYGPVNTEAF
.	TRBV27	TRBJ1-5	ASSPQGGLVDQPQH
few	TRBV5-4	TRBJ2-3	ASSLDIAGGDTDTQY
.	TRBV27	TRBJ2-3	ASSYRGSSTDTQY
.	TRBV7-9	TRBJ1-1	ASSFGPVPF
few	TRBV2	TRBJ1-2	ASSEGPGERDGYT
.	TRBV7-9	TRBJ2-3	ASSFDTDTQY
.	TRBV7-2	TRBJ2-5	ASSMSGGTQETQY
.	TRBV11-1	TRBJ2-2	ASSPPTGQFTGELF
few	TRBV5-1	TRBJ2-3	ASSSGTGQADTQY
.	TRBV9	TRBJ2-5	ASSGGGGGPRLETQY
.	TRBV23-1	TRBJ1-1	ASSQDTEAF
.	TRBV29-1	TRBJ2-7	SVSGSEPYEQY
.	TRBV18	TRBJ2-7	ASSPLTRQEGYEQY
.	TRBV6-1	TRBJ1-5	ASSEREINQPQH
few	TRBV9	TRBJ2-2	ASSVGVGELF
.	TRBV29-1	TRBJ1-2	SAVGQTNYGYT
.	TRBV5-4	TRBJ2-1	ASTADRENEQF
.	TRBV29-1	TRBJ2-3	SVEGTTGY
.	TRBV27	TRBJ2-3	ASSLGVSTDTQY
.	TRBV6-5	TRBJ2-5	ASSYSVGGSWETQY
once	TRBV7-9	TRBJ2-5	ASSPGTSGGAEETQY